These 8 T cell receptor beta chains were all obtained from the same sample, sequenced in a study of metastatic and nonmetastatic thyroid tumors. TCRdb re-analyzed the PCR reads using MiXCR. The sample yields approximately 30,000 clones, 7.4% seen once. Nobody among the patients had been given any treatment before thyroid surgery. The specimen was blood. These receptors came from a female donor with papillary thyroid cancer or a benign thyroid nodule (not recorded which). Some clones in this sample may be carry-over from other donors' samples.

This clone was recorded at least ten times. The V gene is TRBV9, the J gene TRBJ2-7; 8 nucleotides match TRBD1. V shed 3 bases, J shed 3 bases, and the junction held 8 bases outside the gene matches. The CDR3 sequence is 15 residues long. Germline V gene sequence: CDR1 SGDLS, CDR2 YYNGEE. Here the CDR3 reads CASSASPGQVYEQYF. As DNA, the CDR3 is TGTGCCAGCAGCGCTAGCCCGGGACAGGTCTACGAGCAGTACTTC.

This clone has a count of ten or more. The chain uses TRBV2 and TRBJ1-6; TRBD1 might be the D (6 bases). The germline CDR1 and CDR2 sequences are SNHLY and FYNNEI. Deletions cut 7 bases from V and 14 bases from J, with 15 bases between. This CDR3 has 12 residues. Written as DNA, the CDR3 is TGTGCCAGCACCCTGAGTGGGGGCACCCTCCACTTT. This translates into CASTLSGGTLHF.

This clone occurred a few times. J is TRBJ2-7 and V is TRBV19; no clear D. This CDR3 spans 14 amino acids. The V end was cut by 3 bases, the J end by 2 bases, with 11 bases between. From germline, CDR1 is LNHDA and CDR2 SQIVND (reference sequence). CDR3 bases: TGTGCCAGTAGTATCCCATGGGTCACCTACGAGCAGTACTTC. Translating it yields CASSIPWVTYEQYF.

This clone was seen at least ten times. The chain combines TRBV20-1 with TRBJ2-1; TRBD2 aligns across 10 bases. This CDR3 is built from 13 residues. After removal of 2 bases from V and 13 bases from J, the junction contained 8 bases not matched to a gene. CDR1 DFQATT and CDR2 SNEGSKA come from the germline V gene (reference sequence). This CDR3 reads CSARLAGASAQFF. The CDR3 DNA sequence: TGCAGTGCTAGACTAGCGGGAGCAAGTGCTCAGTTCTTC.

This clone was counted at least ten times. The sample holds other DNA sequences that translate to the same CDR3. The V call is TRBV2, the J call TRBJ2-1; TRBD2 aligns across 9 bases. The V and J ends lost 7 bases and 9 bases, in that order; junction bases with no gene match: 4. This CDR3 has 12 amino acids. The V gene's germline CDR1 is SNHLY and CDR2 FYNNEI. The DNA for the CDR3 is TGTGCCAGCATGGTAGCGGGGGTTGAGCAGTTCTTC. It translates to CASMVAGVEQFF.

This clone came up many times. The same CDR3 also results from other DNA sequences found in this sample. V and J are TRBV6-1 and TRBJ1-5; 10 positions agree with TRBD1. Germline V gene data show CDR1 as MNHNS and CDR2 as SASEGT. V trimming: 5 bases; J trimming: 3 bases; junction bases outside the gene matches: 4. This CDR3 region has 15 residues. Here the CDR3 reads CASSRTGGHNQPQHF. The CDR3, as DNA: TGTGCCAGCAGTAGGACAGGGGGACACAATCAGCCCCAGCATTTT.

This clone was found many times. The chain links TRBV5-1 to TRBJ2-1; TRBD1 agrees at 7 bases. V dropped 1 base and J dropped 3; count of bases not matched to a gene: 1. The CDR3 length is 14 residues. CDR1 is SGHRS, CDR2 YFSETQ, per germline. CDR3 sequence reads: CASSLTGDYNEQFF. Here the CDR3 DNA reads TGCGCCAGCAGCTTGACAGGGGACTACAATGAGCAGTTCTTC.

In this sample, this clone turned up a few times. This chain connects TRBV19 to TRBJ1-6; TRBD1 matches at 7 bases. Germline V gene data show CDR1 as LNHDA and CDR2 as SQIVND (reference sequence). The CDR3 contains 21 residues. V was clipped by 5 bases and J by 1 base; unmatched bases: 20. CDR3 sequence (DNA): TGTGCCAGTAGTTACCTTCCTGGTTGGACAGGAAGAAGATCCTATAATTCACCCCTCCACTTT. Translated, it gives CASSYLPGWTGRRSYNSPLHF.